A selection of T cell receptor beta chains follows, all from one sample in a study of T cell repertoires in cytomegalovirus infection. Their recognized antigens are unknown. TCRdb analysed the reads with MiXCR anew, one entry per CDR3 protein. The sample holds about 770,000 distinct CDR3 sequences; about 29% are singletons and the top ten take around 13%. The source was cultured CD8+ T cells from PBMCs, collected from culture after CMV antigen stimulation. The receptors here all came from a human donor in good health (CMV status not recorded). Some clones in this sample may be carry-over from other donors' samples. CDR3s include the opening cysteine and the closing phenylalanine or tryptophan. D genes are given only for firm matches. Size tells how often a clone was seen (once, few, many) or the class of an expanded clone, and some rows leave it out.

len: 14
j_gene: TRBJ2-5
v_gene: TRBV6-5
d_gene: -
abundance: -
CDR3aa: CASRFLEAEETQYF
CDR3nt: TGTGCCAGCAGATTCCTCGAAGCGGAAGAGACCCAGTACTTC

len: 16
j_gene: TRBJ1-2
v_gene: TRBV4-1
d_gene: -
abundance: -
CDR3aa: CASSQDSLRANYGYTF
CDR3nt: TGCGCCAGCAGCCAAGATAGCCTCAGAGCTAACTATGGCTACACCTTC

len: 15
j_gene: TRBJ1-5
v_gene: TRBV4-1
d_gene: -
abundance: -
CDR3aa: CASSQGDFPNQPQHF
CDR3nt: TGCGCCAGCAGCCAGGGGGACTTTCCCAATCAGCCCCAGCATTTT

len: 15
j_gene: TRBJ2-7
v_gene: TRBV20-1
d_gene: TRBD1
abundance: -
CDR3aa: CSARNRDSFLHEQYF
CDR3nt: TGCAGTGCTAGAAACCGGGACAGTTTTCTTCACGAGCAGTACTTC

len: 16
j_gene: TRBJ2-2
v_gene: TRBV28
d_gene: TRBD1
abundance: once
CDR3aa: CASSRRQGARTGELFF
CDR3nt: TGTGCCAGCAGCAGAAGACAGGGGGCGAGGACCGGGGAGCTGTTTTTT

len: 16
j_gene: TRBJ2-3
v_gene: TRBV6-2/TRBV6-3
d_gene: TRBD2
abundance: -
CDR3aa: CASSYGLAGRTDTQYF
CDR3nt: TGTGCCAGCAGTTACGGCCTAGCGGGCCGCACAGATACGCAGTATTTT

len: 16
j_gene: TRBJ2-1
v_gene: TRBV6-2/TRBV6-3
d_gene: TRBD2
abundance: few
CDR3aa: CASSTSGGQLYNEQFF
CDR3nt: TGTGCCAGCAGTACGAGCGGGGGCCAACTATACAATGAGCAGTTCTTC

len: 12
j_gene: TRBJ1-5
v_gene: TRBV19
d_gene: -
abundance: few
CDR3aa: CASRSGGSILHF
CDR3nt: TGTGCCAGTAGGTCGGGTGGATCAATTTTGCATTTT

len: 17
j_gene: TRBJ2-2
v_gene: TRBV7-8
d_gene: TRBD1
abundance: many
CDR3aa: CASSSPRGQGNTGELFF
CDR3nt: TGTGCCAGCAGCTCACCGAGGGGACAGGGGAACACCGGGGAGCTGTTTTTT

len: 14
j_gene: TRBJ2-7
v_gene: TRBV27
d_gene: -
abundance: -
CDR3aa: CASSGRGSSYEQYF
CDR3nt: TGTGCCAGCAGTGGCCGCGGGTCCTCCTACGAGCAGTACTTC

len: 14
j_gene: TRBJ2-1
v_gene: TRBV15
d_gene: -
abundance: few
CDR3aa: CATSRERGAGEQFF
CDR3nt: TGTGCCACCAGCAGAGAAAGGGGGGCGGGTGAGCAGTTCTTC

len: 20
j_gene: TRBJ1-5
v_gene: TRBV6-2/TRBV6-3
d_gene: TRBD1
abundance: few
CDR3aa: CASSYSTRQGRPYSNQPQHF
CDR3nt: TGTGCCAGCAGTTATTCCACAAGACAGGGGCGCCCCTATAGCAATCAGCCCCAGCATTTT

len: 14
j_gene: TRBJ2-3
v_gene: TRBV7-7
d_gene: -
abundance: -
CDR3aa: CASSYGGGSDTQYF
CDR3nt: TGTGCTAGCAGCTATGGAGGGGGTTCAGATACGCAGTATTTT

len: 20
j_gene: TRBJ2-2
v_gene: TRBV4-1
d_gene: TRBD2
abundance: -
CDR3aa: CASSPESGTSRGGNTGELFF
CDR3nt: TGCGCCAGCAGCCCCGAAAGTGGGACTAGCCGGGGGGGCAACACCGGGGAGCTGTTTTTT

len: 16
j_gene: TRBJ2-1
v_gene: TRBV18
d_gene: -
abundance: few
CDR3aa: CASSPLRVHNYNEQFF
CDR3nt: TGTGCCAGCTCACCATTGAGAGTCCACAATTACAATGAGCAGTTCTTC

len: 14
j_gene: TRBJ1-1
v_gene: TRBV7-8
d_gene: TRBD1
abundance: -
CDR3aa: CASSWTGGGTVAFF
CDR3nt: TGTGCCAGCAGCTGGACAGGGGGCGGGACTGTAGCTTTCTTT

len: 17
j_gene: TRBJ2-1
v_gene: TRBV6-1
d_gene: TRBD1
abundance: -
CDR3aa: CASSEPPVTGATNEQFF
CDR3nt: TGTGCCAGCAGTGAACCTCCCGTGACAGGGGCCACCAATGAGCAGTTCTTC

len: 15
j_gene: TRBJ2-1
v_gene: TRBV24-1
d_gene: TRBD2
abundance: -
CDR3aa: CATSARLAGNNEQFF
CDR3nt: TGTGCCACCAGTGCGAGACTAGCGGGGAACAATGAGCAGTTCTTC

len: 15
j_gene: TRBJ2-1
v_gene: TRBV27
d_gene: -
abundance: -
CDR3aa: CASSLLPAENNEQFF
CDR3nt: TGTGCCAGCAGTTTATTACCGGCAGAAAACAATGAGCAGTTCTTC

len: 16
j_gene: TRBJ1-1
v_gene: TRBV10-2
d_gene: -
abundance: -
CDR3aa: CASMPLGPNMNTEAFF
CDR3nt: TGCGCCAGCATGCCCCTGGGGCCGAACATGAACACTGAAGCTTTCTTT

len: 16
j_gene: TRBJ2-2
v_gene: TRBV7-9
d_gene: TRBD1
abundance: few
CDR3aa: CASRSRDREYTGELFF
CDR3nt: TGTGCCAGCAGATCCCGGGACAGGGAATACACCGGGGAGCTGTTTTTT

len: 13
j_gene: TRBJ1-1
v_gene: TRBV5-6
d_gene: -
abundance: few
CDR3aa: CASTFFTGTEAFF
CDR3nt: TGTGCCAGCACCTTCTTTACGGGCACTGAAGCTTTCTTT

len: 14
j_gene: TRBJ2-1
v_gene: TRBV7-8
d_gene: TRBD1
abundance: few
CDR3aa: CASSLSGTDNEQFF
CDR3nt: TGTGCCAGCAGCTTAAGTGGGACAGACAATGAGCAGTTCTTC

len: 14
j_gene: TRBJ2-4
v_gene: TRBV5-4
d_gene: TRBD1
abundance: few
CDR3aa: CASSLGQGADIQYF
CDR3nt: TGTGCCAGCAGCTTGGGGCAGGGGGCGGACATTCAGTACTTC

len: 14
j_gene: TRBJ1-2
v_gene: TRBV7-9
d_gene: -
abundance: -
CDR3aa: CASSQGGTRYGYTF
CDR3nt: TGTGCCAGCAGCCAGGGCGGGACTCGCTATGGCTACACCTTC

len: 14
j_gene: TRBJ2-3
v_gene: TRBV20-1
d_gene: -
abundance: few
CDR3aa: CSAFPTPTTDTQYF
CDR3nt: TGCAGTGCTTTCCCCACCCCAACAACAGATACGCAGTATTTT

len: 14
j_gene: TRBJ2-5
v_gene: TRBV6-2/TRBV6-3
d_gene: -
abundance: -
CDR3aa: CASRSLKGGQTQYF
CDR3nt: TGTGCCAGCAGATCCCTCAAGGGGGGTCAGACCCAGTACTTC

len: 13
j_gene: TRBJ2-3
v_gene: TRBV12-5
d_gene: -
abundance: few
CDR3aa: CASGLWGLDTQYF
CDR3nt: TGTGCTAGTGGTTTGTGGGGGCTCGATACGCAGTATTTT

len: 18
j_gene: TRBJ1-4
v_gene: TRBV5-6
d_gene: -
abundance: -
CDR3aa: CASSTLRTAGATNEKLFF
CDR3nt: TGTGCCAGCAGCACACTTCGGACGGCCGGCGCAACTAATGAAAAACTGTTTTTT

len: 12
j_gene: TRBJ1-1
v_gene: TRBV29-1
d_gene: -
abundance: -
CDR3aa: CSVGRDHTEAFF
CDR3nt: TGCAGCGTTGGCAGGGACCACACTGAAGCTTTCTTT

len: 16
j_gene: TRBJ2-7
v_gene: TRBV7-6
d_gene: TRBD1
abundance: few
CDR3aa: CASSPPTGQGFYEQYF
CDR3nt: TGTGCCAGCAGCCCACCCACGGGACAGGGGTTCTACGAGCAGTACTTC

len: 14
j_gene: TRBJ2-2
v_gene: TRBV7-9
d_gene: -
abundance: -
CDR3aa: CASSFIRGTGELFF
CDR3nt: TGTGCCAGCAGCTTCATCAGAGGGACCGGGGAGCTGTTTTTT